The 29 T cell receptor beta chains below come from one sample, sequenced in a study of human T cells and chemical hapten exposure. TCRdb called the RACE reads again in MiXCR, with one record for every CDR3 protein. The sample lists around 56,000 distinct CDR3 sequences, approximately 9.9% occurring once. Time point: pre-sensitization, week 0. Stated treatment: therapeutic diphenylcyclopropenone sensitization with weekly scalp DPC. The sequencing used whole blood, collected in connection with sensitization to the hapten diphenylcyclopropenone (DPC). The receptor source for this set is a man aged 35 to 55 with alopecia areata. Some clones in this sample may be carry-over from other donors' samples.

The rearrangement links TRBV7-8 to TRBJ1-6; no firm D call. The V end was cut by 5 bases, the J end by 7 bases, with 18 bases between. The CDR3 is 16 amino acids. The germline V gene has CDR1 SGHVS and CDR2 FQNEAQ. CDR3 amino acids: CASSPVVGMRNSPLHF. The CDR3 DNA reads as TGTGCCAGCAGCCCAGTTGTTGGGATGAGGAATTCACCCCTCCACTTT.

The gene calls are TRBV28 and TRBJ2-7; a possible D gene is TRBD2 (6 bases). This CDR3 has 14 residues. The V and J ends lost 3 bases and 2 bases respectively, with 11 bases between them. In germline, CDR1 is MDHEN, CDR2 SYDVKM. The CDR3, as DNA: TGTGCCAGCAGTTTTGGCGCGGGGCCCTACGAGCAGTACTTC. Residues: CASSFGAGPYEQYF.

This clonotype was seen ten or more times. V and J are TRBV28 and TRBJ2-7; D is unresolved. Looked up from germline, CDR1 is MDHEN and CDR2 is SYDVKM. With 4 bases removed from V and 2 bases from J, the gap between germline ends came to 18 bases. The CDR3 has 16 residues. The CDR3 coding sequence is TGTGCCAGCAGTTCCCCTCTAGGTCTAGGTACCTACGAGCAGTACTTC. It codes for CASSSPLGLGTYEQYF.

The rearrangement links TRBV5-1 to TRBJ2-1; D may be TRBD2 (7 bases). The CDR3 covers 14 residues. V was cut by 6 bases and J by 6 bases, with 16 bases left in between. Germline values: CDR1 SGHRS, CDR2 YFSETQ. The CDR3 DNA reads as TGCGCCAGCACCCCCTCCGGGGGGCGCAATGAGCAGTTCTTC. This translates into CASTPSGGRNEQFF.

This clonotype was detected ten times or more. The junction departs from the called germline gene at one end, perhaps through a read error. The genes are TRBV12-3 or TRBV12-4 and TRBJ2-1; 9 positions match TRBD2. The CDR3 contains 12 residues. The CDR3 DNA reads TGTGCCAGCAGTTTTTTGGGACTAGCTCGGATCTTC. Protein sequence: CASSFLGLARIF.

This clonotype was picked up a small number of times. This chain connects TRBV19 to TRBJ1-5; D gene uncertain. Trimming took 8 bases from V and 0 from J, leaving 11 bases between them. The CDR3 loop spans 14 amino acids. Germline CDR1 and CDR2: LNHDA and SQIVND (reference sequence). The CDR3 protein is CASWGFNSNQPQHF. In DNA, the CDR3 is TGTGCCAGTTGGGGATTTAATAGCAATCAGCCCCAGCATTTT.

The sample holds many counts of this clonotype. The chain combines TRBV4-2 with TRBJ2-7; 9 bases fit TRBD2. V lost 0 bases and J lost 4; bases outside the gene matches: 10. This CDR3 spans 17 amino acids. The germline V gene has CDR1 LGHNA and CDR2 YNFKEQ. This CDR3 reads CASSQEVNSGRGYEQYF. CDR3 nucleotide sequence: TGTGCCAGCAGCCAAGAAGTAAATAGCGGGAGAGGGTACGAGCAGTACTTC.

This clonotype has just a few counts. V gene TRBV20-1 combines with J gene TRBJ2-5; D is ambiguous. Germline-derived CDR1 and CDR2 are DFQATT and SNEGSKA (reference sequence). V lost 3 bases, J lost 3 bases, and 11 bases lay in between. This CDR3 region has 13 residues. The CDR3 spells CSARVATKETQYF. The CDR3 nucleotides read TGCAGTGCTAGGGTGGCAACAAAAGAGACCCAGTACTTC.

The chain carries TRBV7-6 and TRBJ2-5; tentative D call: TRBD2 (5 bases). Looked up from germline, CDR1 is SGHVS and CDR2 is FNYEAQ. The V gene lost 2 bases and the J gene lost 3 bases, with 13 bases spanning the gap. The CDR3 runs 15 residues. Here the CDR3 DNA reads TGTGCCAGCAGCTTATTACCCAGCGGCAAAGAGACCCAGTACTTC. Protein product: CASSLLPSGKETQYF.

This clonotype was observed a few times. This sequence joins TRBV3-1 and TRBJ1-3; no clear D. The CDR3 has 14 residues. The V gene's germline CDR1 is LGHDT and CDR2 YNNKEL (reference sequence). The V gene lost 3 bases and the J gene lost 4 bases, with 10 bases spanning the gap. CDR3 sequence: CASSQEGPGNTIYF. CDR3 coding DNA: TGTGCCAGCAGCCAGGAAGGGCCCGGAAACACCATATATTTT.

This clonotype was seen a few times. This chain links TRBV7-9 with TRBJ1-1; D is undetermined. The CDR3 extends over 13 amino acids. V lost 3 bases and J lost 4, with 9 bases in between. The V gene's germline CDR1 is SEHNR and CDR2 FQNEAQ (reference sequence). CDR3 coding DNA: TGTGCCAGCAGCTTCACGGCGATCACTGAAGCTTTCTTT. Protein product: CASSFTAITEAFF.

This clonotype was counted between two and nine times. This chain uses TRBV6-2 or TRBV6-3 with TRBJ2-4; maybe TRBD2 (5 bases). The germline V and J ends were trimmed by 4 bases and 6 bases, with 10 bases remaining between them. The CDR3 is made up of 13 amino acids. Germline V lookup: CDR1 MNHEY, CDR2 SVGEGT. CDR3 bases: TGTGCCAGCAGTTCGGGAACCATAAACATTCAGTACTTC. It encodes CASSSGTINIQYF.

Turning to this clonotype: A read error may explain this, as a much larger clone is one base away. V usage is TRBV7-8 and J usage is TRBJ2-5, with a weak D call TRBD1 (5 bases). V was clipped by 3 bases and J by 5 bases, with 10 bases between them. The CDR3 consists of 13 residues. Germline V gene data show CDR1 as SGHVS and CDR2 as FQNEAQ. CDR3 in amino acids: CASSLTVGETQYF. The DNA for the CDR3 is TGTGCCAGCAGCTTGACAGTGGGCGAGACCCAGTACTTC.

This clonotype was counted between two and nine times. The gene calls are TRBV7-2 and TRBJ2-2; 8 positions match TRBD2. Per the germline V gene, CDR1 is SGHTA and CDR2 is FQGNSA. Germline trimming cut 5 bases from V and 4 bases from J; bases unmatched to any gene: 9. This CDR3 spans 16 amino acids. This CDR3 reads CASSLRGAGGTGELFF. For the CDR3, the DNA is TGTGCCAGCAGCCTCCGTGGGGCGGGAGGCACCGGGGAGCTGTTTTTT.

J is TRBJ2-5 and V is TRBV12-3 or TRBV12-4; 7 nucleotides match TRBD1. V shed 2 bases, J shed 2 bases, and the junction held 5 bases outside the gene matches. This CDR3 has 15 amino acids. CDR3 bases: TGTGCCAGCAGTTTACACCGGACAGGACAAGAGACCCAGTACTTC. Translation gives CASSLHRTGQETQYF.

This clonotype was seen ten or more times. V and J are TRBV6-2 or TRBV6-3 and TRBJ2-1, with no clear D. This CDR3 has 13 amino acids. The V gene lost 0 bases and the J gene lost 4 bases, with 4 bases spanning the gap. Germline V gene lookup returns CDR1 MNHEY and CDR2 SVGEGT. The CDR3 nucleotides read TGTGCCAGCAGTTACTCGACTTACAATGAGCAGTTCTTC. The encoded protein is CASSYSTYNEQFF.

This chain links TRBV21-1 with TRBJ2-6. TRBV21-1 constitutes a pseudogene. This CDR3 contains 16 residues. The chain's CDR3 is CASSKESLSGANVLTF. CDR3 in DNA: TGTGCCAGCAGCAAAGAAAGCCTCTCTGGGGCCAACGTCCTGACTTTC.

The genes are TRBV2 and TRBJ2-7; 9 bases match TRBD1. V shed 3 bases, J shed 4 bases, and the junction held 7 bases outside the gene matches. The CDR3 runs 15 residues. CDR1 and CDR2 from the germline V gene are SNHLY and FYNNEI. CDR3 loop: CASSDPDRGGYEQYF. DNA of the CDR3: TGTGCCAGCAGTGACCCGGACAGGGGCGGGTACGAGCAGTACTTC. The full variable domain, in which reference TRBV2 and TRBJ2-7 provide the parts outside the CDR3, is EPEVTQTPSHQVTQMGQEVILRCVPISNHLYFYWYRQILGQKVEFLVSFYNNEISEKSEIFDDQFSVERPDGSNFTLKIRSTKLEDSAMYFCASSDPDRGGYEQYFGPGTRLTVT.

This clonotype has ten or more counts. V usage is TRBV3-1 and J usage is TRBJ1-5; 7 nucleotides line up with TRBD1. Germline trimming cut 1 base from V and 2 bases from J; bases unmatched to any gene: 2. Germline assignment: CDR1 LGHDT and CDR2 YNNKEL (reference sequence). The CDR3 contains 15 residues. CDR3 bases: TGTGCCAGCAGCCAAGGAGGGGGCGGCAATCAGCCCCAGCATTTT. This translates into CASSQGGGGNQPQHF.

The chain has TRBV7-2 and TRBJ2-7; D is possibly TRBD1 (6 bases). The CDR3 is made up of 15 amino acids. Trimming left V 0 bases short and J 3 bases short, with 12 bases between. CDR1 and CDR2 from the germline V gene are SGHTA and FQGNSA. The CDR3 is CASSLALTGNYEQYF. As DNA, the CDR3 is TGTGCCAGCAGCTTAGCGCTAACAGGGAACTACGAGCAGTACTTC.

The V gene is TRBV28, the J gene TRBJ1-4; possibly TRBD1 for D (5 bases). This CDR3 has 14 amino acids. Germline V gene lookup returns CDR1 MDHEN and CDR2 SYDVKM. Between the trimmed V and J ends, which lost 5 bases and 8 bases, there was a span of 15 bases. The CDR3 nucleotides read TGTGCCAGCAGTGGCGGCAGGGTGTTCGAAAAACTGTTTTTT. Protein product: CASSGGRVFEKLFF.

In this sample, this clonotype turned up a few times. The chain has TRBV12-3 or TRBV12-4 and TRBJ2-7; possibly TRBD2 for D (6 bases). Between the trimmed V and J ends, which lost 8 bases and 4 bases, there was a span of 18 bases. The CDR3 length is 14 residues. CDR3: CASGVAERGYEQYF. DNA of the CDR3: TGTGCCAGCGGAGTAGCGGAGAGGGGTTACGAGCAGTACTTC.

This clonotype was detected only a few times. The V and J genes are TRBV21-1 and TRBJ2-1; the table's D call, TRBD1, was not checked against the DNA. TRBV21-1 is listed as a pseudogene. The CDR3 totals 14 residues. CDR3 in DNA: TGTGCCAGCCTAACCCTGGGGGCAAGTGATGAGCAGTTCTTC. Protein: CASLTLGASDEQFF.

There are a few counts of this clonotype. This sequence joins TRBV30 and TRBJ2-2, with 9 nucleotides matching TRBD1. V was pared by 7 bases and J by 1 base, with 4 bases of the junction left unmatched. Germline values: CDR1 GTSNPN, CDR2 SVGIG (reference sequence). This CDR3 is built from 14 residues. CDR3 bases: TGTGCCTCCCGGGGACAGGGGAACACCGGGGAGCTGTTTTTT. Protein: CASRGQGNTGELFF.

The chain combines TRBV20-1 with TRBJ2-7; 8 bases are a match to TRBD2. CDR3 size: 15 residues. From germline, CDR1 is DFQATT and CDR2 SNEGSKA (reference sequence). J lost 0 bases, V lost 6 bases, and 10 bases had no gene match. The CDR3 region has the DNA TGCAGTGCGGGGGGTAGCGGGACTAGCTCCTACGAGCAGTACTTC. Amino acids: CSAGGSGTSSYEQYF.

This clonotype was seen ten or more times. CDR3 region: CASSVSGHLYEQYF. Here the CDR3 DNA reads TGTGCCAGCAGTGTGTCGGGACACCTCTACGAGCAGTACTTC. This chain uses TRBV6-1 with TRBJ2-7, with D perhaps TRBD1 (6 bases). In germline, CDR1 is MNHNS, CDR2 SASEGT. Trimming left V 4 bases short and J 3 bases short, with 13 bases between. The CDR3 runs to 14 residues.

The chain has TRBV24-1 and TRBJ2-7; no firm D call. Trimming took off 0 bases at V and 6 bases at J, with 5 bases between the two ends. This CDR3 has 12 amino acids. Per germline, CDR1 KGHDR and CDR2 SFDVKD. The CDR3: CATSDLVGEQYF. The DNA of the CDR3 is TGTGCCACCAGTGATTTGGTCGGCGAGCAGTACTTC.

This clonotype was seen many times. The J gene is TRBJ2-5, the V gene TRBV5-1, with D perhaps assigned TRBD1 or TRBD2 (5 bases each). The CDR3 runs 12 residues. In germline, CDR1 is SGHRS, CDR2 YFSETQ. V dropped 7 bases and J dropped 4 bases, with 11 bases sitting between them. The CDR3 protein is CASGAGVETQYF. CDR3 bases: TGCGCCAGCGGGGCCGGGGTAGAGACCCAGTACTTC.

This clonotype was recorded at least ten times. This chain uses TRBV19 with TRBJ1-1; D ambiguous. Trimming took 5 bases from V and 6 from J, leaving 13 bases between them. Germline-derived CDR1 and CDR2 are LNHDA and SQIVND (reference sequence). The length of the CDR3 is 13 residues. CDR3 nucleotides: TGTGCCAGTAGTCTCGAGGTTCCCGCTGAAGCTTTCTTT. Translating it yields CASSLEVPAEAFF. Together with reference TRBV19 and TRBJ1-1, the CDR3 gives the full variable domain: DGGITQSPKYLFRKEGQNVTLSCEQNLNHDAMYWYRQDPGQGLRLIYYSQIVNDFQKGDIAEGYSVSREKKESFPLTVTSAQKNPTAFYLCASSLEVPAEAFFGQGTRLTVV.